This T cell receptor (beta chain) was found in a study of cytotoxic CD8 clonotypes in ibrutinib-treated CLL. Study overall: Results showed roughly 25 partial and 2 complete responses; following median around 73 months, approximately 15 remained remitted, roughly 12 advanced.

This clone was seen once. Only in-frame clones appear in the TCRdb table, and some are missing; sequencing was by immunoSEQ multiplex PCR. The sample yields 150,000 or so clones, 76% seen once. This TCR was recovered from a human donor with chronic lymphocytic leukemia. Sequences were derived from PBMCs, sampled after 24 months of ibrutinib treatment.

The CDR3 bases are TGTGCCAGCAGCCCCGGACAAAGCTCCTACGAGCAGTACTTC. It encodes CASSPGQSSYEQYF. The chain couples TRBV5-6 to TRBJ2-7; weak D call: TRBD1 (5 bases). Germline V gene lookup returns CDR1 SGHDT and CDR2 YYEEEE. The CDR3 covers 14 residues. V lost 4 bases and J lost 0, with 11 bases in between.